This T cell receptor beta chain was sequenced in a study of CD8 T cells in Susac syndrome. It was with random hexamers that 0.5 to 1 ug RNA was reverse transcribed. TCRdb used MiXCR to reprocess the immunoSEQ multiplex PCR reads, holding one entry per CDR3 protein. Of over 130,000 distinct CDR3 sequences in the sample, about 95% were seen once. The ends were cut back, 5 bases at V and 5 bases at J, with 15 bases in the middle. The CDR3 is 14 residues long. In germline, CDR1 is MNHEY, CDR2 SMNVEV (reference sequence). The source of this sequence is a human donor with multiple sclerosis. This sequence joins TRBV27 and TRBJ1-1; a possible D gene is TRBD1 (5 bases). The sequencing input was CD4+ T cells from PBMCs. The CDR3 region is CASSPQERRTEAFF. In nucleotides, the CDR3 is TGTGCCAGCAGTCCACAGGAGCGGAGGACTGAAGCTTTCTTT.